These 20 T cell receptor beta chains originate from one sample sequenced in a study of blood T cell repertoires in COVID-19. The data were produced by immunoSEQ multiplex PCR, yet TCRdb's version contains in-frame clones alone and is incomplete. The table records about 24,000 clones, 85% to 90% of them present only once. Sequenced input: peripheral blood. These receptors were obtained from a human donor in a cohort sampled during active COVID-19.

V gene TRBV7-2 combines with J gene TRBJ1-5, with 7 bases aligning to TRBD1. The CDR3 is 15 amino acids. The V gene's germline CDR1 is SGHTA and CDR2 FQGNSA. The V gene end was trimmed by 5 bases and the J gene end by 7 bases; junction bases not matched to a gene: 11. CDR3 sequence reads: CASSPMLTGIQPQHF. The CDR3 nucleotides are TGTGCCAGCAGCCCAATGTTGACAGGGATCCAGCCCCAGCATTTT.

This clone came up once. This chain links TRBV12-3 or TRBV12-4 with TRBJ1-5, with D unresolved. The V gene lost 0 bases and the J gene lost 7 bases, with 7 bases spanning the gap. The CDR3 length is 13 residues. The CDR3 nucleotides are TGTGCCAGCAGTTTAGCAGAACACCAGCCCCAGCATTTT. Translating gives CASSLAEHQPQHF.

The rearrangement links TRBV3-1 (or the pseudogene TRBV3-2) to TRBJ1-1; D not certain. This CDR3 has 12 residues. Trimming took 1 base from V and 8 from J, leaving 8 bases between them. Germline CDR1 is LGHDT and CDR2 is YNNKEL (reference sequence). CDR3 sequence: CASSQGLGEAFF. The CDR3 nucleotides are TGTGCCAGCAGCCAAGGTCTCGGGGAAGCTTTCTTT.

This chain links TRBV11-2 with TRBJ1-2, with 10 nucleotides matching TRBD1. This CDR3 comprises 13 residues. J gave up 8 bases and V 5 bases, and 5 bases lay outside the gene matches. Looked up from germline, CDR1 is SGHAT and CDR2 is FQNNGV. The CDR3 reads CASSPGTGVGYTF. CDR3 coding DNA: TGTGCCAGCAGCCCCGGGACAGGGGTCGGCTACACCTTC.

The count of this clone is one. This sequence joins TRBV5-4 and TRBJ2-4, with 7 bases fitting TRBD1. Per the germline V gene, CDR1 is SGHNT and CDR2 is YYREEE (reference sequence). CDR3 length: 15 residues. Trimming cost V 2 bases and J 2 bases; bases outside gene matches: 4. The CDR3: CASSLQGQTKNIQYF. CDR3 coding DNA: TGTGCCAGCAGCTTACAGGGGCAGACCAAAAACATTCAGTACTTC.

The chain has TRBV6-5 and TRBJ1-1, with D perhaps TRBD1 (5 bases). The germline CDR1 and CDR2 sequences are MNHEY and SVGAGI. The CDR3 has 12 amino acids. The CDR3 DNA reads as TGTGCGGCAGGGCAGATGAACACTGAAGCTTTCTTT. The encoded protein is CAAGQMNTEAFF.

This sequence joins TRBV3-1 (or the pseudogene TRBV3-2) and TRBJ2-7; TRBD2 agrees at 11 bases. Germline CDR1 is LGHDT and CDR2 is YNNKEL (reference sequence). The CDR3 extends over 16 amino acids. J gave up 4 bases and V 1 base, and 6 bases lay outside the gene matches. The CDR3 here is CASSQGVTSGGYEQYF. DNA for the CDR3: TGTGCCAGCAGCCAAGGAGTCACTAGCGGGGGATACGAGCAGTACTTC.

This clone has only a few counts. The CDR3 DNA follows: TGTGCCAGCAGTGAACGGAGCTCCTACGAGCAGTACTTC. It yields the protein CASSERSSYEQYF. This chain joins TRBV2 and TRBJ2-7, with D hard to call. CDR1 is SNHLY, CDR2 FYNNEI, per germline. The CDR3 sequence is 13 residues long. Between the trimmed V and J ends, which lost 2 bases and 0 bases, there was a span of 5 bases.

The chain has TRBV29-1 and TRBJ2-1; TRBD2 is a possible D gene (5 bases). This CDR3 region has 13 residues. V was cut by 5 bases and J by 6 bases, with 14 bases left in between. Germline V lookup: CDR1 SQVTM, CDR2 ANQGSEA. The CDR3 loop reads CSVRSGLTNEQFF. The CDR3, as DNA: TGCAGCGTTCGGAGCGGACTTACCAATGAGCAGTTCTTC.

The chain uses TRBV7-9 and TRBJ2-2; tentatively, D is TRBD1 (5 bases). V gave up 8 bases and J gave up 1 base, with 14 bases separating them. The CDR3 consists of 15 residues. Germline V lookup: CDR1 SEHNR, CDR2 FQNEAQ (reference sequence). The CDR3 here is CASRLQTVNTGELFF. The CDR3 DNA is TGTGCCAGCCGACTCCAGACAGTGAACACCGGGGAGCTGTTTTTT.

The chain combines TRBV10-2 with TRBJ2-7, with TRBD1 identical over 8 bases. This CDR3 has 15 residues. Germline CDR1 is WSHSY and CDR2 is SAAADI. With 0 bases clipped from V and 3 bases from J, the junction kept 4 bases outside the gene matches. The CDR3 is CASSESTGALYEQYF. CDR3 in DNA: TGCGCCAGCAGTGAGTCGACAGGGGCCCTCTACGAGCAGTACTTC.

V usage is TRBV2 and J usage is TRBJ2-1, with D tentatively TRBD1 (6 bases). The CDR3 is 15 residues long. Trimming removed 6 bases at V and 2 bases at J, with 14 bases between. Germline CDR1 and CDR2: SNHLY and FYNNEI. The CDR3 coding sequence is TGTGCCAGCAGAACCGACAGGATAACCTACAATGAGCAGTTCTTC. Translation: CASRTDRITYNEQFF.

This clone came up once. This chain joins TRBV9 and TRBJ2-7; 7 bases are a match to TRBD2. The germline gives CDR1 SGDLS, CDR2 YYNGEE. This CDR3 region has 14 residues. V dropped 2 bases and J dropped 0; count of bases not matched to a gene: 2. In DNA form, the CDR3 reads TGTGCCAGCAGCGTGGGAGGGGACTCCTACGAGCAGTACTTC. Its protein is CASSVGGDSYEQYF.

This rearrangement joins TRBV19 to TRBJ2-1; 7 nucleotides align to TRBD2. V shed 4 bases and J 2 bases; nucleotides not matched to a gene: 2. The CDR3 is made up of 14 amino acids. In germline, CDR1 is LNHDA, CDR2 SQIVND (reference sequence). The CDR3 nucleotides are TGTGCCAGTAGTACCGGGACTACCTACAATGAGCAGTTCTTC. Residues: CASSTGTTYNEQFF. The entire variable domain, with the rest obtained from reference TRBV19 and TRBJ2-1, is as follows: DGGITQSPKYLFRKEGQNVTLSCEQNLNHDAMYWYRQDPGQGLRLIYYSQIVNDFQKGDIAEGYSVSREKKESFPLTVTSAQKNPTAFYLCASSTGTTYNEQFFGPGTRLTVL.

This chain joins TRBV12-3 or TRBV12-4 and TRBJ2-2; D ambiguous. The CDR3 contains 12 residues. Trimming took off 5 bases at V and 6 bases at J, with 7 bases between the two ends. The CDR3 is CASSLFSGELFF. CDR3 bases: TGTGCCAGCAGTCTTTTCTCCGGGGAGCTGTTTTTT.

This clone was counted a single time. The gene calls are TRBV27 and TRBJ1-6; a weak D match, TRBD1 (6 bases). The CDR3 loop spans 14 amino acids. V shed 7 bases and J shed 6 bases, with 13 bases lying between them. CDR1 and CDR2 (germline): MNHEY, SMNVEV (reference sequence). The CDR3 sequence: CASTYDRSNSPLHF. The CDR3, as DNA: TGTGCCAGCACCTATGACAGGAGTAATTCACCCCTCCACTTT.

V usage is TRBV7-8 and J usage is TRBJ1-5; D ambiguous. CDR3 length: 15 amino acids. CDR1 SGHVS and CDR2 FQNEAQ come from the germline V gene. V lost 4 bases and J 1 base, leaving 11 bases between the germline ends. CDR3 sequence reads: CASSSRGGSNQPQHF. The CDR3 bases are TGTGCCAGCAGCTCCCGGGGAGGGAGCAATCAGCCCCAGCATTTT.

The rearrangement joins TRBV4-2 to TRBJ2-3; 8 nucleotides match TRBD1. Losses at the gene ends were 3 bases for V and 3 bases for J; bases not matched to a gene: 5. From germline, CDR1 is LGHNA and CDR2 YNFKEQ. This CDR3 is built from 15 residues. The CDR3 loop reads CASSQGQARTDTQYF. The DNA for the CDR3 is TGTGCCAGCAGCCAGGGACAGGCCCGGACAGATACGCAGTATTTT.

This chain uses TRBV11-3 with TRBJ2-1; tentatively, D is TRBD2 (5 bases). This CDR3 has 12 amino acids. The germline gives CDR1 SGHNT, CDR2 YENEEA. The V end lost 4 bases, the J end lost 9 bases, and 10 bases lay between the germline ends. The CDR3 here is CASSSHAGEQFF. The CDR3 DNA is TGTGCCAGCAGCTCTCACGCGGGTGAGCAGTTCTTC.

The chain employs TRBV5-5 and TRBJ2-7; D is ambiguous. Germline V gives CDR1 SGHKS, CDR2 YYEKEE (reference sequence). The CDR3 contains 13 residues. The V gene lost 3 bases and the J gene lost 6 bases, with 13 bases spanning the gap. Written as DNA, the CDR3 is TGTGCCAGCAGCTCCTCTCCCTCCCGCGAGCAGTACTTC. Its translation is CASSSSPSREQYF.